A single sample is the source of the 31 T cell receptor beta chains below, sequenced in a study of blood T cell repertoires in COVID-19. Using immunoSEQ multiplex PCR, the repertoire was profiled, and TCRdb retains in-frame clones only, with some absent. The data contain 60,000 to 75,000 clones, around nine tenths of them seen just once; the ten biggest clones take up about 1.4%. The source material was peripheral blood. Every receptor here comes from a human donor in a cohort sampled during active COVID-19.

The rearrangement links TRBV6-5 to TRBJ1-1; possibly TRBD1 for D (6 bases). V was clipped by 0 bases and J by 1 base, with 12 bases between them. This CDR3 is 16 amino acids long. CDR1 and CDR2 from the germline V gene are MNHEY and SVGAGI. The CDR3 DNA is TGTGCCAGCAGTTACTCCGACAGGCTACGGAACACTGAAGCTTTCTTT. This codes for CASSYSDRLRNTEAFF.

The chain joins TRBV5-1 to TRBJ2-1; 14 bases align to TRBD2. V lost 0 bases to trimming and J lost 6 bases; unmatched junction nucleotides: 5. Germline assignment: CDR1 SGHRS and CDR2 YFSETQ. The CDR3 extends over 17 amino acids. CDR3 sequence reads: CASSLEGTSGSANEQFF. The CDR3 coding sequence is TGCGCCAGCAGCTTGGAAGGGACTAGCGGGAGCGCCAATGAGCAGTTCTTC.

This chain links TRBV10-2 with TRBJ1-5; no firm D call. This CDR3 comprises 16 residues. Germline V gene lookup returns CDR1 WSHSY and CDR2 SAAADI. Trimming cost V 2 bases and J 0 bases, with 11 bases left between them. CDR3 DNA sequence: TGCGCCAGCAGTGAGGGTCAGTCATATAGCAATCAGCCCCAGCATTTT. It yields the protein CASSEGQSYSNQPQHF.

The chain combines TRBV27 with TRBJ2-1; 15 bases are a match to TRBD2. V lost 2 bases to trimming and J lost 7 bases; unmatched junction nucleotides: 6. Germline CDR1 reads MNHEY; CDR2 reads SMNVEV (reference sequence). The CDR3 runs 17 residues. For the CDR3, the DNA is TGTGCCAGCAGTTTACTCATGGGGACTAGCGGGAGGAATGAGCAGTTCTTC. Amino acids: CASSLLMGTSGRNEQFF.

The V call is TRBV5-1, the J call TRBJ2-3; 7 bases agree with TRBD1. After removal of 4 bases from V and 2 bases from J, the junction contained 7 bases not matched to a gene. The CDR3 contains 15 residues. The germline gives CDR1 SGHRS, CDR2 YFSETQ. The CDR3 region has the DNA TGCGCCAGCAGCCCTCCCGACAGGGTCACAGATACGCAGTATTTT. Its translation is CASSPPDRVTDTQYF.

V gene TRBV10-3 combines with J gene TRBJ1-2; TRBD1 is a possible D gene (6 bases). The CDR3 is 17 residues long. Trimming took off 1 base at V and 1 base at J, with 16 bases between the two ends. Germline lookup yields CDR1 ENHRY and CDR2 SYGVKD. The CDR3 coding sequence is TGTGCCATCAGTGAGTTTACGGGACAAAAGAATAACTATGGCTACACCTTC. The encoded protein is CAISEFTGQKNNYGYTF.

The genes are TRBV9 and TRBJ2-7; 10 bases align to TRBD2. With 4 bases clipped from V and 5 bases from J, the junction kept 6 bases outside the gene matches. Germline V gene sequence: CDR1 SGDLS, CDR2 YYNGEE. This CDR3 is built from 14 residues. The CDR3 DNA sequence: TGTGCCAGCAGCCCAAGCGGGAGGGCCGACGAGCAGTACTTC. Amino acids: CASSPSGRADEQYF.

This chain connects TRBV19 to TRBJ2-3; D not resolved. V was pared by 1 base and J by 6 bases, with 11 bases between. There are 14 residues in the CDR3. The V gene's germline CDR1 is LNHDA and CDR2 SQIVND (reference sequence). The CDR3 sequence: CASSIGPGADTQYF. In DNA, the CDR3 is TGTGCCAGTAGTATAGGTCCGGGTGCGGATACGCAGTATTTT.

This clone turned up a few times. The chain has TRBV18 and TRBJ1-4; unclear D gene. Looked up from germline, CDR1 is KGHSH and CDR2 is LQKENI. The germline V and J ends were trimmed by 3 bases and 10 bases, with 18 bases remaining between them. CDR3 length: 15 residues. The CDR3 DNA is TGTGCCAGCTCACCGTTACCAGGTCGAGAGGGAAAACTGTTTTTT. Residues: CASSPLPGREGKLFF.

The chain couples TRBV29-1 to TRBJ2-3; the match to TRBD2 covers 7 bases. Losses at the gene ends were 6 bases for V and 6 bases for J; bases not matched to a gene: 12. Germline lookup yields CDR1 SQVTM and CDR2 ANQGSEA. There are 14 residues in the CDR3. The CDR3 DNA reads as TGCAGCGTCTTCCATCCTAGGGGAGGGGATACGCAGTATTTT. Translated: CSVFHPRGGDTQYF.

The rearrangement links TRBV5-4 to TRBJ2-5; a possible D gene is TRBD2 (5 bases). Germline lookup yields CDR1 SGHNT and CDR2 YYREEE (reference sequence). V shed 4 bases and J shed 3 bases, with 13 bases lying between them. The CDR3 extends over 14 amino acids. The CDR3 coding sequence is TGTGCCAGCAGCAGGACCCAAGCGGAAGAGACCCAGTACTTC. Encoded protein: CASSRTQAEETQYF.

The CDR3 protein is CASGRPGGGYTF. The CDR3 bases are TGTGCTAGTGGTCGTCCAGGGGGGGGCTACACCTTC. The J gene is TRBJ1-2, the V gene TRBV12-5; TRBD1 agrees at 7 bases. This CDR3 has 12 amino acids. CDR1 is LGHNT and CDR2 is FRNRAP in the germline V gene. Unmatched junction bases numbered 5, after V lost 5 bases and J lost 8 bases.

The chain joins TRBV29-1 to TRBJ1-2; a weak D match, TRBD1 (6 bases). Trimming took off 7 bases at V and 1 base at J, with 13 bases between the two ends. CDR1 is SQVTM, CDR2 ANQGSEA, per germline. The CDR3 contains 13 residues. CDR3 region: CSAGQGGNYGYTF. The CDR3 nucleotides read TGCAGCGCTGGACAAGGGGGTAACTATGGCTACACCTTC. Supplemented by reference TRBV29-1 and TRBJ1-2, the full variable domain reads SAVISQKPSRDICQRGTSLTIQCQVDSQVTMMFWYRQQPGQSLTLIATANQGSEATYESGFVIDKFPISRPNLTFSTLTVSNMSPEDSSIYLCSAGQGGNYGYTFGSGTRLTVV.

The chain carries TRBV7-2 and TRBJ2-1; D might be TRBD2 (5 bases). Germline-derived CDR1 and CDR2 are SGHTA and FQGNSA. This CDR3 spans 13 amino acids. V lost 3 bases, J lost 3 bases, and 6 bases lay in between. The CDR3 is CASSFAGYNEQFF. CDR3 DNA sequence: TGTGCCAGCAGCTTCGCGGGCTACAATGAGCAGTTCTTC.

The genes are TRBV5-4 and TRBJ2-2; D possibly corresponds to TRBD2 (5 bases). With 4 bases removed from V and 4 bases from J, the gap between germline ends came to 14 bases. From germline, CDR1 is SGHNT and CDR2 YYREEE (reference sequence). The CDR3 totals 15 residues. The CDR3 is CASSPDGVPTGELFF. CDR3 nucleotide sequence: TGTGCCAGCAGCCCTGACGGGGTACCCACCGGGGAGCTGTTTTTT.

This clone came up once. CDR3 nucleotide sequence: TGTGCCAGTACCCTATCAGGGATGCAGCCCCAGCATTTT. This codes for CASTLSGMQPQHF. This rearrangement joins TRBV19 to TRBJ1-5, with a tentative D call TRBD1 (5 bases). The CDR3 extends over 13 amino acids. Germline V gives CDR1 LNHDA, CDR2 SQIVND (reference sequence). Trimming shortened V by 7 bases and J by 7 bases, and 14 bases separated the two germline ends.

This chain links TRBV4-1 with TRBJ2-7, with D tentatively TRBD2 (5 bases). The V and J ends lost 0 bases and 1 base respectively, with 10 bases between them. The CDR3 totals 15 residues. Germline V gene lookup returns CDR1 MGHRA and CDR2 YSYEKL. This chain's CDR3 is CASSQDRWTSYEQYF. The CDR3 coding sequence is TGCGCCAGCAGCCAAGATCGATGGACTTCCTACGAGCAGTACTTC.

CDR3 residues: CASSLAPVGGFYEQYV. The CDR3 coding sequence is TGCGCCAGCAGCTTGGCTCCCGTGGGGGGTTTCTACGAGCAGTACGTC. The chain employs TRBV5-1 and TRBJ2-7; D perhaps matches TRBD2 (6 bases). Between the trimmed V and J ends, which lost 0 bases and 3 bases, there was a span of 16 bases. There are 16 residues in the CDR3. CDR1 SGHRS and CDR2 YFSETQ come from the germline V gene.

The table lists this clone with a count of one. This sequence joins TRBV18 and TRBJ2-3; tentative D call: TRBD1 (5 bases). Germline V gene data show CDR1 as KGHSH and CDR2 as LQKENI. The CDR3 sequence is 14 residues long. V dropped 3 bases and J dropped 5 bases, with 12 bases sitting between them. DNA for the CDR3: TGTGCCAGCTCACCCCTAGGAAGGGGAGATACGCAGTATTTT. It specifies CASSPLGRGDTQYF.

The V and J genes are TRBV19 and TRBJ2-3, with TRBD2 matching over 11 bases. This CDR3 is built from 17 residues. V was pared by 3 bases and J by 7 bases, with 12 bases of the junction left unmatched. The V gene's germline CDR1 is LNHDA and CDR2 SQIVND (reference sequence). CDR3 in amino acids: CASSMTLAGDMMHTQYF. The CDR3, as DNA: TGTGCCAGTAGTATGACACTAGCGGGAGACATGATGCATACGCAGTATTTT.

The rearrangement uses TRBV5-1 and TRBJ2-1; D possibly corresponds to TRBD2 (6 bases). The CDR3 consists of 14 residues. Trimming took off 4 bases at V and 6 bases at J, with 14 bases between the two ends. CDR1 is SGHRS and CDR2 is YFSETQ in the germline V gene. The CDR3, as DNA: TGCGCCAGCAGCCCCCTGGGAGCGGGCAATGAGCAGTTCTTC. It codes for CASSPLGAGNEQFF.

In its sample, this clone was seen once. The chain combines TRBV18 with TRBJ2-2; D call uncertain. The V end lost 6 bases, the J end lost 7 bases, and 9 bases lay between the germline ends. Germline V gives CDR1 KGHSH, CDR2 LQKENI. The CDR3 covers 12 residues. Written as DNA, the CDR3 is TGTGCCAGCTCGCCATTCAGCGGGGAGCTGTTTTTT. Amino acids: CASSPFSGELFF.

The chain recombines TRBV5-4 with TRBJ2-5, with TRBD2 identical over 9 bases. Germline CDR1 SGHNT, CDR2 YYREEE (reference sequence). The CDR3 is made up of 15 amino acids. V shed 4 bases and J 1 base; nucleotides not matched to a gene: 5. In nucleotides, the CDR3 is TGTGCCAGCAGCACTGGGACTAGCACCCAAGAGACCCAGTACTTC. Translation: CASSTGTSTQETQYF.

The rearrangement uses TRBV10-2 and TRBJ1-2; 8 positions match TRBD1. The CDR3 has 15 amino acids. After removal of 2 bases from V and 7 bases from J, the junction contained 9 bases not matched to a gene. Germline-derived CDR1 and CDR2 are WSHSY and SAAADI. The CDR3, as DNA: TGCGCCAGCAGTGAGAGTCAGGGGGCAATTCGTGGCTACACCTTC. It yields the protein CASSESQGAIRGYTF.

This clone was counted once. The V call is TRBV28, the J call TRBJ2-3, with a weak D call TRBD2 (6 bases). Germline CDR1 is MDHEN and CDR2 is SYDVKM. The CDR3 runs 17 residues. Between the trimmed V and J ends, which lost 2 bases and 6 bases, there was a span of 21 bases. In nucleotides, the CDR3 is TGTGCCAGCAGTTTAGGTGCGGGGCCGCCCGAATCGGATACGCAGTATTTT. Translation: CASSLGAGPPESDTQYF.

The chain combines TRBV6-5 with TRBJ1-4; D not certain. V dropped 1 base and J dropped 7 bases, with 13 bases sitting between them. Germline values: CDR1 MNHEY, CDR2 SVGAGI. The CDR3 spans 15 residues. The CDR3 region has the DNA TGTGCCAGCAGTTACTGGTCAGAGGGCCGTGAAAAACTGTTTTTT. It specifies CASSYWSEGREKLFF.

The chain combines TRBV10-2 with TRBJ1-1; TRBD1 matches 9 bases. Germline V lookup: CDR1 WSHSY, CDR2 SAAADI. The CDR3 spans 15 residues. The ends lost 1 base at V and 4 bases at J; junction bases unmatched: 4. This CDR3 reads CASSEFDRGGTEAFF. The DNA of the CDR3 is TGCGCCAGCAGTGAGTTCGACAGGGGGGGCACTGAAGCTTTCTTT.

The V gene is TRBV28, the J gene TRBJ1-2; D is possibly TRBD1 (5 bases). The CDR3 sequence is 13 residues long. V lost 3 bases and J 4 bases, leaving 9 bases between the germline ends. Looked up from germline, CDR1 is MDHEN and CDR2 is SYDVKM. In DNA form, the CDR3 reads TGTGCCAGCAGTTTGGGGGGGATCTATGGCTACACCTTC. Its translation is CASSLGGIYGYTF.

The sample holds a few counts of this clone. This rearrangement joins TRBV5-8 to TRBJ1-5; 7 bases fit TRBD1. The trim removed 3 bases at V and 3 bases at J, leaving 6 bases unmatched. Germline V gene data show CDR1 as SGHTS and CDR2 as YDEGEE. The CDR3 contains 15 residues. The CDR3 sequence: CASSSPGQYNQPQHF. Written as DNA, the CDR3 is TGTGCCAGCAGCTCCCCGGGACAGTACAATCAGCCCCAGCATTTT.

This chain uses TRBV28 with TRBJ1-4; the D is unclear. CDR1 is MDHEN, CDR2 SYDVKM, per germline. This CDR3 contains 12 residues. Trimming took off 4 bases at V and 8 bases at J, with 8 bases between the two ends. The CDR3 protein is CASSYSIEKLFF. As DNA, the CDR3 is TGTGCCAGCAGTTACTCGATCGAAAAACTGTTTTTT.

The chain combines TRBV10-3 with TRBJ2-3; 11 bases are shared with TRBD2. The germline V gene has CDR1 ENHRY and CDR2 SYGVKD. The CDR3 has 15 amino acids. Trimming at V came to 6 bases and at J to 6 bases, leaving 8 bases not matched to a gene. The CDR3 DNA reads as TGTGCCATCAGCTCACTAGCGGGAGTAGGGGATACGCAGTATTTT. The encoded protein is CAISSLAGVGDTQYF.